The clone carrying this T cell receptor (beta chain) was recorded many times. This specimen belongs to a study of early T cells in non-severe SARS-CoV-2 infection. Study details: Bulk RNA taken from unsorted whole blood was sequenced, leaving chains unpaired.

This CDR3 spans 16 amino acids. V lost 2 bases, J lost 6 bases, and 13 bases stayed unmatched. Germline values: CDR1 SEHNR, CDR2 FQNEAQ (reference sequence). Each cDNA molecule carried a unique molecular identifier. MiXCR, run by TCRdb on the 5' RACE reads, gives a single entry per CDR3 protein. The table shows approximately 50,000 distinct CDR3 sequences, with almost 9.5% occurring only once. This sequence joins TRBV7-9 and TRBJ2-7, with 7 nucleotides matching TRBD1. The clonotype was recovered from an adult who was a healthcare worker with PCR-confirmed SARS-CoV-2 infection or an uninfected control (not recorded which). The sample was whole blood. CDR3 DNA: TGTGCCAGCAGCTTACGACAGGGTTACACATCTAGCGAGCAGTACTTC. As protein: CASSLRQGYTSSEQYF.